This T cell receptor beta chain was recorded in a study of spatial heterogeneity in lung cancer. Germline V lookup: CDR1 SGDLS, CDR2 YYNGEE. With 0 bases clipped from V and 6 bases from J, the junction kept 9 bases outside the gene matches. The CDR3 consists of 16 residues. One entry per CDR3 protein, called by TCRdb with MiXCR from the 5' RACE reads. The table includes more than 95,000 distinct CDR3 sequences, 9.5% to 15% detected once. Regarding time point: blood at routine non-recurrence follow-up after resection. Material for sequencing was whole RNA from tumor, nontumor lung or frozen PBMC, left unsorted. This clonotype has more than one count but fewer than ten.

This TCR derives from a male donor with early-stage non-small cell lung cancer. The sequencing used PBMCs, collected at follow-up. The rearrangement links TRBV9 to TRBJ2-5; 9 bases map to TRBD2. The CDR3 DNA is TGTGCCAGCAGCGTAGTACCAGCGGGGGGATCCAAGACCCAGTACTTC. Translating gives CASSVVPAGGSKTQYF.